This T cell receptor beta chain stems from a study of beta chain features in type 1 diabetes (dated 2018 in TCRdb). For the study in its entirety: Mean age, gender distribution, total cell number and subset yield did not differ between patients and healthy donors. Across all samples, around 100 million sorted cells were examined, and cell number per subset correlated strongly with RNA yield. The study compared TCRB repertoires of sorted circulating CD4+ T cell subsets between recently diagnosed type 1 diabetes patients and matched healthy donors. Naive and central memory subsets were obtained from all 30 or so donors, but regulatory and stem cell-like memory subsets were isolated from only 8 patients and roughly 8 healthy donors.

Each donor gave one peripheral blood draw, roughly 110 mL on average, collected into heparinised tubes. Using a panel that included CD45RO, CCR7, CD25, CD127, CD95 and CD27, naive, central memory, regulatory and stem cell-like memory CD4+ T cells were sorted on a BD FACSAria II. A purity above 95% was achieved for all sorted populations. Right away, PBMCs were isolated by Lymphoprep density gradient centrifugation and were stained directly, with no culture step. So that batch effects would be minimized, each experiment stained and sorted samples in pairs, pairing one healthy donor with one patient. This clone was counted many times. Its antigen has not been determined. Base qualities were left out, and no much larger clone turns up one base away. Paper-wide results and their limitations: Fewer insertions and more nucleotide deletions at VDJ recombination sites were observed in patients with type 1 diabetes, implying thymic rearrangement abnormalities. In all four CD4+ subsets, TCRB CDR3 length was moderately but significantly shorter in type 1 diabetes patients. Only small numbers of individuals were included in the HLA sub-analyses, which left unresolved whether HLA type had any influence on TCRB rearrangement. The naive, central memory and regulatory TCRB repertoires appeared to resemble one another more closely among patients than among healthy donors. PCR may preferentially amplify shorter templates, but because patient and control samples were amplified and corrected together, any resulting skew would affect both groups equally. Because cDNA was sequenced instead of genomic DNA, activated cells with high expression could be over-represented, although the groups did not differ in activation or CD3 levels.

All of the isolated RNA was reverse transcribed with the High Capacity cDNA Reverse Transcription Kit, so expressed TCRB transcripts were sequenced. Deep immunoSEQ sequencing was applied to naive, central memory and regulatory T cell samples, giving an average of roughly 3.3 million total reads per sample. Sorted cells were lysed in RLT buffer and RNA was extracted with DNase-treated RNeasy Micro or Mini kits, depending on cell number. To prevent cross-contamination, each cell subset was processed individually, whereas patient and healthy donor samples were processed jointly. Using the immunoSEQ multiplex PCR, TCRB sequences were amplified from cDNA into 87-bp fragments spanning the CDR3 region. Amplicons were sequenced on the Illumina HiSeq platform. As for the original processing: Synthetic template baselines were used to correct PCR bias computationally, reads within Hamming distance 2 were collapsed, and singletons that could not be merged were discarded. Reads were aligned against IMGT to assign V, D and J genes, CDR3 length and insertions or deletions at six rearrangement sites. Within each subset, clonotype counts were normalized to the number of sorted cells before true diversity and Gini coefficients were calculated with the tcR R package. The overlap coefficient, calculated on TCRB nucleotide sequences, was used to measure repertoire sharing. TCRdb obtained this table from immuneACCESS and retained in-frame rearrangements with V and J assigned. These tables miss some clones; where compared with another copy, unresolved V genes account for less than half of the shortfall, and the remainder is unexplained. The D gene and trimming were derived from the DNA, and the V and J assignments and clone size from that table. This sample is represented by almost 350,000 clones; roughly a tenth of them were singletons. The ten largest clones represent around 1% of the sample.

This receptor was obtained from a man aged 30-40 years with type 1 diabetes. Sequenced input: central memory CD4+ T cells from blood.

The DNA sequence follows: TGTGCCAGCAGCGCAATAGAGGGGGCTGAGAATTCACCCCTCCACTTT. It translates as CASSAIEGAENSPLHF. The rearranged segments are TRBV7-6 and TRBJ1-6, with 7 bases aligning to TRBD1. Inclusive of the bounding cysteine and phenylalanine, the CDR3 is 16 residues long. Only the CDR3 region is kept as DNA, spanning 48 bases read in frame from base 1. V lost 5 bases and J lost 7 bases, and the count of bases not matched to a germline gene is 11. Sequences SGHVS (CDR1) and FNYEAQ (CDR2) are obtained from the germline V gene.